The 13 T cell receptor beta chains listed next were all sequenced from one sample in a study of blood T cell repertoires in COVID-19. Generated by immunoSEQ multiplex PCR, the TCRdb table keeps only in-frame clones and is missing some. The sample contains 55,000 to 80,000 clones, around 86% of which appear only once. Material: peripheral blood. Every receptor here comes from a man between 65 and 79 years old with acute or convalescent COVID-19.

The chain uses TRBV19 and TRBJ2-1; D remains ambiguous. With 1 base removed from V and 0 bases from J, the gap between germline ends came to 10 bases. This CDR3 region has 16 residues. The germline gives CDR1 LNHDA, CDR2 SQIVND (reference sequence). This CDR3 is CASSIVVRVSYNEQFF. The DNA of the CDR3 is TGTGCCAGTAGTATAGTCGTCCGGGTCTCCTACAATGAGCAGTTCTTC. The whole variable domain, filled in from reference TRBV19 and TRBJ2-1, reads DGGITQSPKYLFRKEGQNVTLSCEQNLNHDAMYWYRQDPGQGLRLIYYSQIVNDFQKGDIAEGYSVSREKKESFPLTVTSAQKNPTAFYLCASSIVVRVSYNEQFFGPGTRLTVL.

The V call is TRBV27, the J call TRBJ1-5; 8 nucleotides agree with TRBD1. The V gene's germline CDR1 is MNHEY and CDR2 SMNVEV (reference sequence). Trimming removed 2 bases from V and 4 bases from J; junction bases left unmatched: 7. The CDR3 loop spans 16 amino acids. The CDR3 bases are TGTGCCAGCAGTTTAGCGGGACAGGCCGATAATCAGCCCCAGCATTTT. Residues: CASSLAGQADNQPQHF.

J is TRBJ2-3 and V is TRBV30; a weak D match, TRBD1 (5 bases). This CDR3 comprises 12 residues. Germline lookup yields CDR1 GTSNPN and CDR2 SVGIG (reference sequence). Deletions cut 3 bases from V and 6 bases from J, with 10 bases between. CDR3 in amino acids: CAWSADIDTQYF. In DNA, the CDR3 is TGTGCCTGGAGCGCGGACATTGATACGCAGTATTTT.

The gene calls are TRBV2 and TRBJ1-2, with 8 bases aligning to TRBD1. Germline CDR1 and CDR2: SNHLY and FYNNEI. After removal of 5 bases from V and 4 bases from J, the junction contained 9 bases not matched to a gene. The CDR3 sequence is 15 residues long. The DNA for the CDR3 is TGTGCCAGCAGTTTGAACAGGGGGATCGGCTATGGCTACACCTTC. This gives the protein CASSLNRGIGYGYTF.

This chain joins TRBV6-5 and TRBJ1-3, with D possibly matching TRBD1 (5 bases). Germline values: CDR1 MNHEY, CDR2 SVGAGI. V was pared by 8 bases and J by 2 bases, with 16 bases between. This CDR3 has 15 amino acids. CDR3 residues: CASGMPPGTGNTIYF. In nucleotides, the CDR3 is TGTGCCAGCGGGATGCCTCCAGGGACTGGAAACACCATATATTTT.

This clone was counted between two and nine times. J is TRBJ1-2 and V is TRBV6-5; D possibly corresponds to TRBD1 (6 bases). CDR1 is MNHEY, CDR2 SVGAGI, per germline. V lost 5 bases and J lost 7, with 17 bases in between. The CDR3 is 14 amino acids. The CDR3 DNA reads TGTGCCAGCAGTACCAAACAGGGTGCTAGTGGCTACACCTTC. Its translation is CASSTKQGASGYTF.

The chain is built from TRBV19 and TRBJ2-2, with D tentatively TRBD1 (6 bases). Trimming pared 5 bases from V and 5 bases from J, leaving 12 bases between. Per the germline V gene, CDR1 is LNHDA and CDR2 is SQIVND (reference sequence). This CDR3 has 14 amino acids. CDR3 region: CASSVRGRTGELFF. CDR3 sequence (DNA): TGTGCCAGTAGTGTCAGGGGACGAACCGGGGAGCTGTTTTTT.

This chain connects TRBV5-8 to TRBJ1-1; 10 bases align to TRBD1. V shed 2 bases and J 5 bases; nucleotides not matched to a gene: 9. Germline lookup yields CDR1 SGHTS and CDR2 YDEGEE. The CDR3 contains 16 residues. CDR3 coding DNA: TGTGCCAGCAGCTTCGTGCGGGGGACAGGGGCAACTGAAGCTTTCTTT. Translated, it gives CASSFVRGTGATEAFF.

This sequence joins TRBV19 and TRBJ1-2, with D uncertain. V shed 5 bases and J shed 0 bases, with 13 bases lying between them. This CDR3 is 15 amino acids long. The V gene's germline CDR1 is LNHDA and CDR2 SQIVND (reference sequence). Here the CDR3 reads CASSVGDKTNYGYTF. The CDR3 DNA sequence: TGTGCCAGTAGTGTAGGAGACAAGACTAACTATGGCTACACCTTC.

This chain links TRBV19 with TRBJ1-1, with D hard to call. The ends were cut back, 2 bases at V and 4 bases at J, with 20 bases in the middle. Germline assignment: CDR1 LNHDA and CDR2 SQIVND (reference sequence). CDR3 size: 17 residues. CDR3 amino acids: CASSIRRTLLDPTEAFF. The CDR3 DNA reads as TGTGCCAGTAGTATAAGGAGGACCCTTCTGGATCCCACTGAAGCTTTCTTT.

As to this clone: The identical CDR3 is also encoded by other nucleotide sequences in the sample. V usage is TRBV4-1 and J usage is TRBJ1-6; 12 bases map to TRBD1. The CDR3 contains 17 residues. CDR1 and CDR2 (germline): MGHRA, YSYEKL. V dropped 0 bases and J dropped 7; count of bases not matched to a gene: 4. The CDR3 nucleotides are TGCGCCAGCAGCCAAGATCCGGGGACAGGGGGCAATTCACCCCTCCACTTT. Translation gives CASSQDPGTGGNSPLHF.

The V gene is TRBV5-5, the J gene TRBJ2-5; 10 nucleotides line up with TRBD2. The CDR3 totals 16 residues. The germline gives CDR1 SGHKS, CDR2 YYEKEE (reference sequence). Germline trimming cut 6 bases from V and 5 bases from J; bases unmatched to any gene: 13. CDR3 loop: CASTLPLAGVGETQYF. The CDR3 DNA follows: TGTGCCAGCACCCTCCCCCTAGCGGGAGTTGGGGAGACCCAGTACTTC.

This chain uses TRBV28 with TRBJ2-3, with TRBD2 matching 8 bases. J lost 2 bases, V lost 6 bases, and 4 bases had no gene match. The CDR3 runs to 14 residues. Germline values: CDR1 MDHEN, CDR2 SYDVKM. In nucleotides, the CDR3 is TGTGCCAGCAGGCCGGGGGGGGACACAGATACGCAGTATTTT. Translated, it gives CASRPGGDTDTQYF.